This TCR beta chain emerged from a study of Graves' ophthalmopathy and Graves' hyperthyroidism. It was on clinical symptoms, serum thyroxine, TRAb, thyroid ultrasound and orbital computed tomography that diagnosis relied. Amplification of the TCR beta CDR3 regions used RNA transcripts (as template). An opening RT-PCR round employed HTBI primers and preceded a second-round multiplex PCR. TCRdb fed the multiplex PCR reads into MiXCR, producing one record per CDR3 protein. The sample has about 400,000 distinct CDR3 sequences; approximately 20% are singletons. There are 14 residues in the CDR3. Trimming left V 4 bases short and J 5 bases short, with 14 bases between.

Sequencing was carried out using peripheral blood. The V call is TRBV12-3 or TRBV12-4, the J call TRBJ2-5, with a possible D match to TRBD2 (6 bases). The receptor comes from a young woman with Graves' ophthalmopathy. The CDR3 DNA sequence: TGTGCCAGCAGTTCCAGACTAGGGAGGGAGACCCAGTACTTC. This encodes CASSSRLGRETQYF.